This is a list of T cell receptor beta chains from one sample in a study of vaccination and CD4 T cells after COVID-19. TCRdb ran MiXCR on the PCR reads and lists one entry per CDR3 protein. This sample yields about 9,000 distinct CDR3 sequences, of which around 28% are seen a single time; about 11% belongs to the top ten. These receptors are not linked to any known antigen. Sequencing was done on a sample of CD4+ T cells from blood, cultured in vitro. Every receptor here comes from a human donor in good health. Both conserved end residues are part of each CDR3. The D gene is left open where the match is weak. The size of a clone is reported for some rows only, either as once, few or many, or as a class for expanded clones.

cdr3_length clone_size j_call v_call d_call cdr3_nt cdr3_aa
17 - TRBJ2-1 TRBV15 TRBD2 TGTGCCACCAGCAGATTCGGGACTAGCGGGATGGGGAATGAGCAGTTCTTC CATSRFGTSGMGNEQFF
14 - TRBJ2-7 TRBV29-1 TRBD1 TGCAGCGTCCAGGGGACAGGGGTGGACTACGAGCAGTACTTC CSVQGTGVDYEQYF
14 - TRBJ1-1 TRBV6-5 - TGTGCCAGCAGTTGGATTACAGAGAACACTGAAGCTTTCTTT CASSWITENTEAFF
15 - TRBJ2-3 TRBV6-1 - TGTGCCAGCAGTCTCTCCGGGATATGGGGGGATACGCAGTATTTT CASSLSGIWGDTQYF
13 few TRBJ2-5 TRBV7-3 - TGTGCCAGCAGCACCCCGGGCCAAGAGACCCAGTACTTC CASSTPGQETQYF
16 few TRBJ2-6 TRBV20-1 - TGCAGTGCTAGAGCAGGGGGAGGATCTGGGGCCAACGTCCTGACTTTC CSARAGGGSGANVLTF
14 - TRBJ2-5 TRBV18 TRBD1 TGTGCCAGCTCACCGGGGACAGGAAAGGAGACCCAGTACTTC CASSPGTGKETQYF
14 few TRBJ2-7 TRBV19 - TGTGCCAGTAGTATAGGCCGAGCTTCCTACGAGCAGTACTTC CASSIGRASYEQYF
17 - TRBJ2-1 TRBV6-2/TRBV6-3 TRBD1 TGTGCCAGCAGTTACCTCCCGGACAGGGGGCGTTACAATGAGCAGTTCTTC CASSYLPDRGRYNEQFF
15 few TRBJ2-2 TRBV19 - TGTGCCAGTAGTATAGGCGCGCAGAACACCGGGGAGCTGTTTTTT CASSIGAQNTGELFF
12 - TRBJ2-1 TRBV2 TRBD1 TGTGCCAGCAGTGAAGAAGGGGACAGGCAGTTCTTC CASSEEGDRQFF
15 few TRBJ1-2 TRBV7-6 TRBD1 TGTGCCAGCAGTCCACTCGCGACAGGGGACTATGGCTACACCTTC CASSPLATGDYGYTF
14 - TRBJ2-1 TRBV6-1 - TGTGCCAGCAGCCCACCCGGGACCCCCAGGGAGCAGTTCTTC CASSPPGTPREQFF
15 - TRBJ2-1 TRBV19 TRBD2 TGTGCCAGTACCCCCTCAGCTAGCGGGAGGAATGAGCAGTTCTTC CASTPSASGRNEQFF
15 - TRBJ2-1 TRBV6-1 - TGTGCCAGCAGAGAGACTAACGATTACCTCAATGAGCAGTTCTTC CASRETNDYLNEQFF
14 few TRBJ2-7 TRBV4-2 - TGTGCCAGCAGCCAAGATTCCGAGGAGTACGAGCAGTACTTC CASSQDSEEYEQYF
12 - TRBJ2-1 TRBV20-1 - TGCAGTGCTAGAGAACAAGTGGCTGAGCAGTTCTTC CSAREQVAEQFF
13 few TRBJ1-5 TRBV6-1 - TGTGCCAGCAGTGAGCAGTACTGGCAGCCCCAGCATTTT CASSEQYWQPQHF
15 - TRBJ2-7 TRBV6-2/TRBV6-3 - TGTGCCAGCATTAATACGGGGGCGACCTCCTACGAGCAGTACTTC CASINTGATSYEQYF
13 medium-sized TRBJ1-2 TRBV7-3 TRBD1 TGTGCCAGCAGCTTAACACAGGGGAATGGCTACACCTTC CASSLTQGNGYTF
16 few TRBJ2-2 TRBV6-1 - TGTGCCAGCAGAACCCCAGACAGGCCAAACACCGGGGAGCTGTTTTTT CASRTPDRPNTGELFF
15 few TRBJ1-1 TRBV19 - TGTGCCAGCGGTGGCCCCATACCTATGAACACTGAAGCTTTCTTT CASGGPIPMNTEAFF
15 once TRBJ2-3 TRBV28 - TGTGCCAGCAGCCCGGCGGTGGCACCGAGTAGCACGCAGTATTTT CASSPAVAPSSTQYF
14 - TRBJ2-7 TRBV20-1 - TGCAGTGCTAGAGTTAGGAGGGGAACCTACGAGCAGTACTTC CSARVRRGTYEQYF
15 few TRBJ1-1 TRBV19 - TGTGCCAGTACCTCCTCCGGGACGGTGAACACTGAAGCTTTCTTT CASTSSGTVNTEAFF
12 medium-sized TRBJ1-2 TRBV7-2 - TGTGCCAGCAGCCTATACAACTATGGCTACACCTTC CASSLYNYGYTF